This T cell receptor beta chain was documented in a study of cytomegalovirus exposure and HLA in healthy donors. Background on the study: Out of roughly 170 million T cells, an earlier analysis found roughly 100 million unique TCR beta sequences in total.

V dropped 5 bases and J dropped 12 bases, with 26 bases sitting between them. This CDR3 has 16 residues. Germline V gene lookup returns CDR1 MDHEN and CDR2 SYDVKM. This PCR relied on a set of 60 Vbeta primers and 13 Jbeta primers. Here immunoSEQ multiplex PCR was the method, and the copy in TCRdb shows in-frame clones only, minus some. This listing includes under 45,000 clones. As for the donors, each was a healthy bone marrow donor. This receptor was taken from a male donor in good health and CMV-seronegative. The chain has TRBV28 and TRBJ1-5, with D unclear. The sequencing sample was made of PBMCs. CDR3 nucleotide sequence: TGTGCCAGCAGTCCTTTAGTTGGACTAGTTGGAGTGCTCCAGCATTTT. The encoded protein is CASSPLVGLVGVLQHF.